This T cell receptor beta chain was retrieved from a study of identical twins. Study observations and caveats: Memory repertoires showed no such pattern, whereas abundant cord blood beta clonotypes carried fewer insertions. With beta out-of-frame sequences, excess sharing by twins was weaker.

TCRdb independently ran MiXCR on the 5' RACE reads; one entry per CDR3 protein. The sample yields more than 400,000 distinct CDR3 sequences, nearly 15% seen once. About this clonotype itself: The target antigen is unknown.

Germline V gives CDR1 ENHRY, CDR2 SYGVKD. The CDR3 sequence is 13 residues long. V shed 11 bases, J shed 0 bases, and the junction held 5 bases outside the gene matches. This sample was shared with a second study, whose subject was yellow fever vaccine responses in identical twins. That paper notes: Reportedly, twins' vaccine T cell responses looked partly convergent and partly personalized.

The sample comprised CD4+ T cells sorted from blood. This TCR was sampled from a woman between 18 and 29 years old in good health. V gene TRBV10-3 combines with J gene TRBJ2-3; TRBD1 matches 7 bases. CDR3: CAVTGSSTDTQYF. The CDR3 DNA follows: TGTGCCGTGACAGGGTCTAGCACAGATACGCAGTATTTT.